Listed below are T cell receptor beta chains from one sample, sequenced in a study of blood T cell repertoires in COVID-19. Clones were read by immunoSEQ multiplex PCR, and TCRdb kept only the in-frame ones, dropping some. The table lists about 180,000 clones, under 90% of them singletons. Sequencing was performed on peripheral blood. All receptors come from a woman older than 75 with active or convalescent COVID-19. Each CDR3 is given with its conserved first and last residue. The D gene is left open where the match is weak.

cdr3_aa	v_call	j_call	d_call
CASSQGFGFNTGELFF	TRBV4-1	TRBJ2-2	-
CAISESLARSNEQFF	TRBV10-3	TRBJ2-1	-
CAWSGRGQGRSRNTIYF	TRBV30	TRBJ1-3	TRBD1
CASSRQGAETQYF	TRBV27	TRBJ2-5	TRBD1
CASSPRTSGAYNEQFF	TRBV5-5	TRBJ2-1	TRBD2
CASSPYRRELADTQYF	TRBV5-1	TRBJ2-3	TRBD2
CASSLGGQGETEAFF	TRBV5-1	TRBJ1-1	TRBD1
CASSPVGQGASEKLFF	TRBV5-1	TRBJ1-4	TRBD1
CASSPGIRNTIYF	TRBV4-1	TRBJ1-3	-
CASSQLRRVQYF	TRBV12-3/TRBV12-4	TRBJ2-3	-
CASSPLEGSEQYF	TRBV18	TRBJ2-7	-
CASSGTGVEQFF	TRBV18	TRBJ2-1	TRBD1
CASSQAGAGGDEQFF	TRBV3-1/TRBV3-2	TRBJ2-1	TRBD2
CASSVGGAGVVRTDTQYF	TRBV18	TRBJ2-3	TRBD2
CASILRGARNYGYTF	TRBV7-2	TRBJ1-2	-
CASSQDLITADTQYF	TRBV3-1/TRBV3-2	TRBJ2-3	-
CASSPIPGTYEQYF	TRBV5-1	TRBJ2-7	-
CASSSNRQGARNEQFF	TRBV5-6	TRBJ2-1	TRBD1
CASSEFGGGGTDTQYF	TRBV25-1	TRBJ2-3	-
CASSRNRDRMNTEAFF	TRBV18	TRBJ1-1	TRBD1
CASITGDRVAQPQHF	TRBV28	TRBJ1-5	TRBD1
CAISARNSPLHF	TRBV10-3	TRBJ1-6	-
CASSIDGNNQPQHF	TRBV7-9	TRBJ1-5	-
CASSSDPREETQYF	TRBV5-1	TRBJ2-5	-
CASSSGGRVTDTQYF	TRBV9	TRBJ2-3	-
CASSGTGVANEQYF	TRBV18	TRBJ2-7	TRBD1
CASTPDRGRDGYTF	TRBV2	TRBJ1-2	TRBD1
CASRDSVGNEQFF	TRBV5-1	TRBJ2-1	TRBD1
CASSLAGATDTQYF	TRBV5-1	TRBJ2-3	-
CASSLVAGDTQYF	TRBV5-4	TRBJ2-3	-
CASSPGTGLYGYTF	TRBV14	TRBJ1-2	TRBD1
CASARLGQGRGYNEQFF	TRBV2	TRBJ2-1	TRBD1
CASSYSRAETQYF	TRBV6-5	TRBJ2-5	-
CASSVAQASYGYTF	TRBV9	TRBJ1-2	-
CASTTNWAGTAANYGYTF	TRBV7-8	TRBJ1-2	-
CASSQDQGNAEAFF	TRBV18	TRBJ1-1	-
CASSLGGGRQPQHF	TRBV13	TRBJ1-5	-
CASSSSGTSGSEQYF	TRBV5-1	TRBJ2-7	TRBD2
CASSGRVYNEQFF	TRBV7-8	TRBJ2-1	-
CASSPGGWNTEAFF	TRBV5-1	TRBJ1-1	-
CASGRTGPNTGELFF	TRBV7-8	TRBJ2-2	TRBD1
CASSLGQGSHEQYF	TRBV7-9	TRBJ2-7	TRBD1
CASSLRNPPGESTDTQYF	TRBV7-9	TRBJ2-3	-
CASSKTSGGGQETQYF	TRBV5-4	TRBJ2-5	TRBD2
CASIPGLAGRGYNEQFF	TRBV7-9	TRBJ2-1	TRBD2
CASSWPTGVNTEAFF	TRBV7-9	TRBJ1-1	-
CASSLAGAVNEQFF	TRBV5-1	TRBJ2-1	TRBD2
CAWSAIAGHRF	TRBV30	TRBJ2-3	TRBD2
CASSLAGDSYEQYF	TRBV6-2/TRBV6-3	TRBJ2-7	TRBD2
CSVWDSTRETGANVLTF	TRBV29-1	TRBJ2-6	-
CASSDVRGLYGYTF	TRBV6-1	TRBJ1-2	TRBD1
CASSFPGHGYTF	TRBV12-3/TRBV12-4	TRBJ1-2	-
CASSLGGTGENTIYF	TRBV5-4	TRBJ1-3	TRBD1